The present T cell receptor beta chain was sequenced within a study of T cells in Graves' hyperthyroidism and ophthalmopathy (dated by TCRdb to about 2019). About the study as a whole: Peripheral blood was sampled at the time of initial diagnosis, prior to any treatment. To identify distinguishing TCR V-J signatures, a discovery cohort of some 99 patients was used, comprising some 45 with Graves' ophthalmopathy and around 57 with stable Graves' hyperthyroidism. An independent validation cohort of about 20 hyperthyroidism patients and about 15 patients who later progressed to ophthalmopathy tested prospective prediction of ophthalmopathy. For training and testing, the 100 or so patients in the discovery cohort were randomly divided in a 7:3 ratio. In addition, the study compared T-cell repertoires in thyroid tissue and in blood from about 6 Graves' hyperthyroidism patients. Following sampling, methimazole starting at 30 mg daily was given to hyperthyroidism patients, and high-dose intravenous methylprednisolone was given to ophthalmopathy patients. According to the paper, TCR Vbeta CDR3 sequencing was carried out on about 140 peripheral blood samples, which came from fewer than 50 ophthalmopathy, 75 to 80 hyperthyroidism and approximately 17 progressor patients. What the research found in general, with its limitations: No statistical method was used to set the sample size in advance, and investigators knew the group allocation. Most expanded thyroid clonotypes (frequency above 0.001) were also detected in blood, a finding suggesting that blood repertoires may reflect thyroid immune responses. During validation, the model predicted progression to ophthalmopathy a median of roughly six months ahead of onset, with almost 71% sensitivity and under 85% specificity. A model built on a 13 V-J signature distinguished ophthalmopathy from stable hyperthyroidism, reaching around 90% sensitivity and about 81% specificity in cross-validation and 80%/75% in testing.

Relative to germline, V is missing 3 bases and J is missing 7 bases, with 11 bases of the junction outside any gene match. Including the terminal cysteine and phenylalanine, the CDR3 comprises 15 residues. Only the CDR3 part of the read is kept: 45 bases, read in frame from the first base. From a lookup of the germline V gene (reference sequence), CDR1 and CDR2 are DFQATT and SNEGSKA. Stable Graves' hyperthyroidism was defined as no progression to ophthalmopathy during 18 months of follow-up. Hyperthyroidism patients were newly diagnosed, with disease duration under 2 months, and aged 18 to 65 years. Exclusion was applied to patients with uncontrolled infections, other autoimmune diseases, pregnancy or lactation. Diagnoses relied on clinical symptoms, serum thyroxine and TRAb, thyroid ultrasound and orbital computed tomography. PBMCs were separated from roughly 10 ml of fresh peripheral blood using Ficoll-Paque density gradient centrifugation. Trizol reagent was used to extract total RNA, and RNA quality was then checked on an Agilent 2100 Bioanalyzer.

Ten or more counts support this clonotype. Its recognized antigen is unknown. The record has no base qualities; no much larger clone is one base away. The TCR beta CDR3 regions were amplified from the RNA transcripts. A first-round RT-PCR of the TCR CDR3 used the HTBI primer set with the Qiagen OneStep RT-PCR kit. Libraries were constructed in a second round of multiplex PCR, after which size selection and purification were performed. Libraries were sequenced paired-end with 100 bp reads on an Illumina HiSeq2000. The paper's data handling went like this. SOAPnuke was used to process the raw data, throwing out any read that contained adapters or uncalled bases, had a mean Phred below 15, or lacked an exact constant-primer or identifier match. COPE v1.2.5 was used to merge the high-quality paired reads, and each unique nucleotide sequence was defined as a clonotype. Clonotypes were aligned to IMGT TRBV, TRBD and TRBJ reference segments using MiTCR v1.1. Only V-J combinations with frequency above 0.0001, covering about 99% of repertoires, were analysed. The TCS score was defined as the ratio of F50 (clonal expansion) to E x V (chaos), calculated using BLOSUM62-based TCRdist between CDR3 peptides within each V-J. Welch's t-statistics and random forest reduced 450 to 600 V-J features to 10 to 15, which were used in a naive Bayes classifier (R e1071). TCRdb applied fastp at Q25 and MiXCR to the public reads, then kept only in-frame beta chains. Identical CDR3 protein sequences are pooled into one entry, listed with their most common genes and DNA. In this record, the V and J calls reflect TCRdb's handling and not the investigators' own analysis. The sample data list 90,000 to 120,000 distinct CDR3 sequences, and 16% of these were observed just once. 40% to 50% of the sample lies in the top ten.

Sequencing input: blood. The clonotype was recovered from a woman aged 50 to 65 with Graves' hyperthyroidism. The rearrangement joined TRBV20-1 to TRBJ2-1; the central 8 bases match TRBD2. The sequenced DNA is TGCAGTGCTAGGCCCGTGGTAGCGGGAAAGAATGAGCAGTTCTTC. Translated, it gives CSARPVVAGKNEQFF.